The rows below give T cell receptor beta chains drawn from one sample of a study of blood T cell repertoires in COVID-19. Measured with immunoSEQ multiplex PCR; TCRdb has only the in-frame clones, and not every one. The profile shows about 98,000 clones, about 91% of them singletons. Sequencing was carried out using peripheral blood. These receptors all stem from a man between 18 and 35 years old with acute or convalescent COVID-19. The CDR3 runs from the conserved cysteine through the conserved F or W. The D gene is left open where the match is weak. Not every row has a clone size; where given, it reads once, few, many or a size class.

clone size	V gene	D gene	J gene	CDR3 protein	CDR3 DNA
-	TRBV6-5	TRBD1	TRBJ1-1	CASVRSNRGAEAFF	TGTGCCAGCGTCCGATCTAACAGGGGTGCTGAAGCTTTCTTT
-	TRBV28	-	TRBJ2-1	CASSLTGGSRQFF	TGTGCCAGCAGTCTGACCGGGGGAAGTCGGCAGTTCTTC
-	TRBV13	-	TRBJ2-3	CASSLGGMGDTQYF	TGTGCCAGCAGCTTGGGGGGTATGGGGGATACGCAGTATTTT
once	TRBV11-2	TRBD1	TRBJ1-1	CASSLDGTGTEAFF	TGTGCCAGCAGCTTAGATGGGACAGGGACTGAAGCTTTCTTT
-	TRBV5-1	TRBD1	TRBJ1-4	CASSASGGVGEKLFF	TGCGCCAGCAGCGCCTCAGGGGGCGTAGGAGAAAAACTGTTTTTT
-	TRBV11-3	-	TRBJ2-7	CASSLVESDEQYF	TGTGCCAGCAGCTTAGTTGAGTCTGACGAGCAGTACTTC
-	TRBV19	-	TRBJ2-7	CASSIRVGAYEQYF	TGTGCCAGTAGTATCAGGGTAGGCGCCTACGAGCAGTACTTC
-	TRBV11-2	TRBD1	TRBJ2-7	CASSLARTGSYEQYF	TGTGCCAGCAGCTTAGCCCGGACAGGATCCTACGAGCAGTACTTC
-	TRBV12-5	TRBD1	TRBJ2-4	CASEHPGQGMNIQYF	TGTGCTAGTGAACACCCGGGACAGGGTATGAACATTCAGTACTTC
-	TRBV9	TRBD2	TRBJ2-1	CASSVDSAGEGEQFF	TGTGCCAGCAGCGTAGATTCAGCGGGAGAGGGGGAGCAGTTCTTC
-	TRBV27	TRBD2	TRBJ2-1	CASSLGSGRESEQFF	TGTGCCAGCAGTTTAGGTAGCGGGAGGGAAAGTGAGCAGTTCTTC
few	TRBV4-1	-	TRBJ1-2	CASSQTTNYGYTF	TGCGCCAGCAGCCAAACCACAAACTATGGCTACACCTTC
-	TRBV27	TRBD1	TRBJ1-1	CASSPVQYQGVDTEAFF	TGTGCCAGCAGTCCGGTCCAATATCAGGGGGTAGACACTGAAGCTTTCTTT
-	TRBV2	-	TRBJ1-3	CASSVEGLSSGNTIYF	TGTGCCAGCAGTGTTGAGGGCCTAAGCTCTGGAAACACCATATATTTT
-	TRBV1	-	TRBJ1-5	CTSSQNVGRRYSNQPQHF	TGCACCAGCAGCCAAAATGTTGGTAGGAGATATAGCAATCAGCCCCAGCATTTT
-	TRBV18	TRBD1	TRBJ1-2	CASSRQGSYGYTF	TGTGCCAGCTCACGACAGGGGAGCTATGGCTACACCTTC
-	TRBV6-4	TRBD2	TRBJ2-1	CASSGGGLADNEQFF	TGTGCCAGCAGTGGAGGGGGACTAGCGGACAATGAGCAGTTCTTC